This T cell receptor (beta chain) derives from a study of T cell responses to AZD1222 COVID-19 vaccine. Between the trimmed V and J ends, which lost 2 bases and 8 bases, there was a span of 16 bases. The CDR3 is 14 amino acids. In germline, CDR1 is SGHNT, CDR2 YYREEE (reference sequence). Clones were sequenced by immunoSEQ multiplex PCR, and TCRdb holds only the in-frame ones, with some missing. The sample records approximately 160,000 clones, around 90% being singletons. On this clone: Its target is not known.

Study-level points and caveats: No day 14 peak samples; only post-peak repertoires were characterized. There were vaccine-associated CD4 TCRs across spike, dominant at 160-218 and 743-854.

Sequencing was performed on peripheral blood, taken 28 days after the second AZD1222 dose. The J gene is TRBJ1-2, the V gene TRBV5-4, with D possibly matching TRBD1 (6 bases). This clonotype was sampled from an adult who received the AZD1222 COVID-19 vaccine. The DNA for the CDR3 is TGTGCCAGCAGCTTCCTTGGGGGGGCGTTGGGCTACACCTTC. Protein sequence: CASSFLGGALGYTF.